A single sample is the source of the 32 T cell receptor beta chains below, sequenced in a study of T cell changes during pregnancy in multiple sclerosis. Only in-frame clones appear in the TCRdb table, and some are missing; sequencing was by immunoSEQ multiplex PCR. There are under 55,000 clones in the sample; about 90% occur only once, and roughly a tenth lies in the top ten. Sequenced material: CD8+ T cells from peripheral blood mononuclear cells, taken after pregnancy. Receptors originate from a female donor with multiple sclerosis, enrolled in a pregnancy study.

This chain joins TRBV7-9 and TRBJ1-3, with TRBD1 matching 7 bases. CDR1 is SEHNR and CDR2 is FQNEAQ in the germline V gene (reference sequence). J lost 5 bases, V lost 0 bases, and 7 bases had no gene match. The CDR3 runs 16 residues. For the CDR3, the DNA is TGTGCCAGCAGCTTAGCGGCGGAGGGGGCGAGAAACACCATATATTTT. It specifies CASSLAAEGARNTIYF.

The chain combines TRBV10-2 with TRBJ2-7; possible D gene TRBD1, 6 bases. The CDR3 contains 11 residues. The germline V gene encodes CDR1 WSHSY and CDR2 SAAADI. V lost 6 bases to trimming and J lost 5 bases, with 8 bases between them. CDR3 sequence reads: CASRAGDEQYF. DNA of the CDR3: TGCGCCAGCAGGGCAGGGGACGAGCAGTACTTC.

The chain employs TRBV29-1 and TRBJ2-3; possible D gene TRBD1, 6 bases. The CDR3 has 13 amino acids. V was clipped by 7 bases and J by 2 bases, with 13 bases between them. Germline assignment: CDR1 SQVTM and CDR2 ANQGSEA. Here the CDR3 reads CSAPGQTTDTQYF. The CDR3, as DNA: TGCAGCGCTCCGGGACAAACCACAGATACGCAGTATTTT.

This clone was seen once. The CDR3 region is CASSEGPEREAFF. In DNA form, the CDR3 reads TGTGCCAGCAGTGAGGGCCCAGAAAGGGAAGCTTTCTTT. The chain employs TRBV6-1 and TRBJ1-1, with unresolved D. CDR1 and CDR2 (germline): MNHNS, SASEGT. Trimming removed 3 bases from V and 8 bases from J, with 13 bases in between. The CDR3 sequence is 13 residues long.

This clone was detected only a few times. The CDR3: CASSVTGFAEAFF. CDR3 DNA: TGTGCCAGCAGCGTGACAGGATTTGCTGAAGCTTTCTTT. The rearrangement links TRBV7-6 to TRBJ1-1; a possible D gene is TRBD1 (6 bases). In germline, CDR1 is SGHVS, CDR2 FNYEAQ. There are 13 residues in the CDR3. The ends were cut back, 5 bases at V and 6 bases at J, with 13 bases in the middle. The whole variable domain, remainder taken from reference TRBV7-6 and TRBJ1-1, is GAGVSQSPRYKVTKRGQDVALRCDPISGHVSLYWYRQALGQGPEFLTYFNYEAQQDKSGLPNDRFSAERPEGSISTLTIQRTEQRDSAMYRCASSVTGFAEAFFGQGTRLTVV.

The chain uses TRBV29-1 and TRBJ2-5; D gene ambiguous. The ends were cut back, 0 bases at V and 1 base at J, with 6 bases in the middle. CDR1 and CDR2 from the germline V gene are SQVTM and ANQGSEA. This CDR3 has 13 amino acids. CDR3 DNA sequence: TGCAGCGTTGAAGATCCGGTCCAAGAGACCCAGTACTTC. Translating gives CSVEDPVQETQYF.

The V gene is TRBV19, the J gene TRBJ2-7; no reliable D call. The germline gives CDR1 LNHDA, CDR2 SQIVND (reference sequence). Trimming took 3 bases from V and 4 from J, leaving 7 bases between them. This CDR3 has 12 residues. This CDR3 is CASSIEPYEQYF. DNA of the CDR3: TGTGCCAGTAGTATCGAGCCATACGAGCAGTACTTC.

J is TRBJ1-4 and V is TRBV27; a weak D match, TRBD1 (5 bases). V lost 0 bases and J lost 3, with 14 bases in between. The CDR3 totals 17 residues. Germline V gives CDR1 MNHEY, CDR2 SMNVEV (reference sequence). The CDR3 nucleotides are TGTGCCAGCAGTTTATCGGCAGGGAAGGGCCCTAATGAAAAACTGTTTTTT. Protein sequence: CASSLSAGKGPNEKLFF.

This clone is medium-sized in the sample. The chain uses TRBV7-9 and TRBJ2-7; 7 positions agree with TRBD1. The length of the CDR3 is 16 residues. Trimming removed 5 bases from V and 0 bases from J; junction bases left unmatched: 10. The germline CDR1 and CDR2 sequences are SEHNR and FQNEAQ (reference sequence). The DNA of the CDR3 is TGTGCCAGCAGCCACCCCCGGCGACAGGGCTCCTACGAGCAGTACTTC. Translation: CASSHPRRQGSYEQYF.

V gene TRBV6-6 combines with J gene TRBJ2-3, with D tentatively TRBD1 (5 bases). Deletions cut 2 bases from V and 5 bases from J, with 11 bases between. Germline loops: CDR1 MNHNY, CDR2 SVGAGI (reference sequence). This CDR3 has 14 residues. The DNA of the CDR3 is TGTGCCAGCAGTTACACCTGGGGCGGAGATACGCAGTATTTT. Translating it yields CASSYTWGGDTQYF.

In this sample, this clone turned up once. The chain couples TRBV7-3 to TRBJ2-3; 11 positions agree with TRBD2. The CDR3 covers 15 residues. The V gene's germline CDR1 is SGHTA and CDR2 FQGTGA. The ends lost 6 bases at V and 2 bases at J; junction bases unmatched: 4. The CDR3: CASSSTSGATDTQYF. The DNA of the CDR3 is TGTGCCAGCAGTTCGACTAGCGGGGCCACAGATACGCAGTATTTT.

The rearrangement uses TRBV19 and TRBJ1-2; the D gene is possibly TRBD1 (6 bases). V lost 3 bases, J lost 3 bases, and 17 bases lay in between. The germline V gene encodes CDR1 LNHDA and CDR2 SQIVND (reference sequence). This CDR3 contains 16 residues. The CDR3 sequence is CASSILSGEGYYGYTF. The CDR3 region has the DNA TGTGCCAGTAGTATCCTTTCAGGGGAGGGGTACTATGGCTACACCTTC.

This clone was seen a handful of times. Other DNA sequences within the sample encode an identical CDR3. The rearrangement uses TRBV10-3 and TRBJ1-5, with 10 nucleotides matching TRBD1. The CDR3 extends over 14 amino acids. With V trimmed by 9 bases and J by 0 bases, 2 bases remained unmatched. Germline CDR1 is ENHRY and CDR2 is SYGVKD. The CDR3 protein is CAIGTGDSNQPQHF. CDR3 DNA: TGTGCCATAGGGACAGGGGATAGCAATCAGCCCCAGCATTTT.

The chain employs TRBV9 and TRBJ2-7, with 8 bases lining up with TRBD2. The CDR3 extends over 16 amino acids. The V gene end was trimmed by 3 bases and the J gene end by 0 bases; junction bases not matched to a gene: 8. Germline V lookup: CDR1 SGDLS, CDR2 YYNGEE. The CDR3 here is CASSGISGGGSYEQYF. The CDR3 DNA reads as TGTGCCAGCAGCGGCATCAGCGGGGGCGGCTCCTACGAGCAGTACTTC.

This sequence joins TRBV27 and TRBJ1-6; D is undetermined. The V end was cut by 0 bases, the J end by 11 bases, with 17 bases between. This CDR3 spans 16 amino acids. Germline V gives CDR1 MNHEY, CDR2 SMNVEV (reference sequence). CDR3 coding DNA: TGTGCCAGCAGTTTATCGAGCGGGGAGTATCTTCCACCCCTCCACTTT. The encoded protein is CASSLSSGEYLPPLHF.

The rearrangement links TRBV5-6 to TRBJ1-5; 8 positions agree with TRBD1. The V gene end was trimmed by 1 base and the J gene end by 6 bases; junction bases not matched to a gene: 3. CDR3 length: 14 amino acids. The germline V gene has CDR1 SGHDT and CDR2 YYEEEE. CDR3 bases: TGTGCCAGCAGCTTGCAGGGGGCCACTCAGCCCCAGCATTTT. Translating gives CASSLQGATQPQHF.

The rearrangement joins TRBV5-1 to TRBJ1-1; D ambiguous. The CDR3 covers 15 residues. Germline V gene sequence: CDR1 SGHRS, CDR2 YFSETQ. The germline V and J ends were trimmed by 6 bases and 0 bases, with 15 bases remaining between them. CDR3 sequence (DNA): TGCGCCAGCACGTCGACGGAGACCATGAACACTGAAGCTTTCTTT. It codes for CASTSTETMNTEAFF.

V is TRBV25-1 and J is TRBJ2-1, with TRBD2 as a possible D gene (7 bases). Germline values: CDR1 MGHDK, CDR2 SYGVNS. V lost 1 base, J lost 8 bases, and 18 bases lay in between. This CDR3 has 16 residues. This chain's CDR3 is CASSEWGGGRSDEQFF. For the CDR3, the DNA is TGTGCCAGCAGTGAATGGGGCGGGGGCCGCTCGGATGAGCAGTTCTTC.

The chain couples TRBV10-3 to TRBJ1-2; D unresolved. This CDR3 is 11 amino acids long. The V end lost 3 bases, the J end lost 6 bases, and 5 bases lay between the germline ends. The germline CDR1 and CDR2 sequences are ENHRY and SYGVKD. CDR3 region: CAISDPDGYTF. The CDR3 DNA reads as TGTGCCATCAGTGACCCGGATGGCTACACCTTC.

In DNA form, the CDR3 reads TGTGCCAGTAGTGGGGACAGAGACCCTTTAGCCAAAAACATTCAGTACTTC. Residues: CASSGDRDPLAKNIQYF. The chain recombines TRBV19 with TRBJ2-4; 7 bases map to TRBD1. CDR1 is LNHDA and CDR2 is SQIVND in the germline V gene (reference sequence). The V segment lost 5 bases and the J segment 0 bases; nucleotides outside the gene matches: 10. The CDR3 has 17 residues.

In nucleotides, the CDR3 is TGCGCCAGCAGCTTGACAGGGATCACTGAAGCTTTCTTT. Residues: CASSLTGITEAFF. The chain links TRBV5-1 to TRBJ1-1; perhaps TRBD1 as D (6 bases). This CDR3 comprises 13 residues. V lost 1 base to trimming and J lost 4 bases, with 8 bases between them. The germline V gene encodes CDR1 SGHRS and CDR2 YFSETQ.

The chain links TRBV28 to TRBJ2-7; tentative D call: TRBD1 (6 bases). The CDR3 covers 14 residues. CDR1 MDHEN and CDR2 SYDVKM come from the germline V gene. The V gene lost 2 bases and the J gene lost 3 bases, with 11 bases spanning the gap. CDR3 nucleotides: TGTGCCAGCAGTTTACCCGACAGGAGCTACGAGCAGTACTTC. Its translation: CASSLPDRSYEQYF.

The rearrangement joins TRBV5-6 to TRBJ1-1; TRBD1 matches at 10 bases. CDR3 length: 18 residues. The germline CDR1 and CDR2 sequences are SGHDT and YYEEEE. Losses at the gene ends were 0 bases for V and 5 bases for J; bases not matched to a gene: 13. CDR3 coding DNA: TGTGCCAGCAGCTTGGCTATTATTCGGACAGGGGGGCGGACTGAAGCTTTCTTT. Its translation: CASSLAIIRTGGRTEAFF. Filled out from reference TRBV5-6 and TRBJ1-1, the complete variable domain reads DAGVTQSPTHLIKTRGQQVTLRCSPKSGHDTVSWYQQALGQGPQFIFQYYEEEERQRGNFPDRFSGHQFPNYSSELNVNALLLGDSALYLCASSLAIIRTGGRTEAFFGQGTRLTVV.

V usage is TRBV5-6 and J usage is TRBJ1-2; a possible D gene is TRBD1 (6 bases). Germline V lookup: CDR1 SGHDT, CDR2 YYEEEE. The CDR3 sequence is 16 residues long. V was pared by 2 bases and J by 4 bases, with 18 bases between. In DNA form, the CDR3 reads TGTGCCAGCAGCTTAATTCGAAGCGGGGGCCCCTATGGCTACACCTTC. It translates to CASSLIRSGGPYGYTF. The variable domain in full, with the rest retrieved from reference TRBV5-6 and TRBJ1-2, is DAGVTQSPTHLIKTRGQQVTLRCSPKSGHDTVSWYQQALGQGPQFIFQYYEEEERQRGNFPDRFSGHQFPNYSSELNVNALLLGDSALYLCASSLIRSGGPYGYTFGSGTRLTVV.

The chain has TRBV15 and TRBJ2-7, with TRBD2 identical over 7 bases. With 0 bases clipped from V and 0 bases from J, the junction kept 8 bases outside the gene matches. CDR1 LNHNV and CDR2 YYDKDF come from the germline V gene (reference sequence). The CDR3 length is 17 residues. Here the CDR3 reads CATSRDAPERGSYEQYF. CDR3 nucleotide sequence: TGTGCCACCAGCAGAGATGCCCCCGAGCGGGGCTCCTACGAGCAGTACTTC.

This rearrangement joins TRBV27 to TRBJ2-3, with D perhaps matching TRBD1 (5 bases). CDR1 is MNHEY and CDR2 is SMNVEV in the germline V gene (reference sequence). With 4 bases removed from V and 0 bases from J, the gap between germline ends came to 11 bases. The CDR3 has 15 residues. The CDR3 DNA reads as TGTGCCAGCAGTTCTAGTTGGGGCAGCACAGATACGCAGTATTTT. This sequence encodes CASSSSWGSTDTQYF.

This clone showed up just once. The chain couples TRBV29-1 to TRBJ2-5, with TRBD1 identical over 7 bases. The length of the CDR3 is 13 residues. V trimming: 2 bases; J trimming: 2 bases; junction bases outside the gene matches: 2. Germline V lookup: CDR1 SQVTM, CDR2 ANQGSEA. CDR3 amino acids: CSVEPGQQETQYF. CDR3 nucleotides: TGCAGCGTTGAACCGGGACAGCAAGAGACCCAGTACTTC.

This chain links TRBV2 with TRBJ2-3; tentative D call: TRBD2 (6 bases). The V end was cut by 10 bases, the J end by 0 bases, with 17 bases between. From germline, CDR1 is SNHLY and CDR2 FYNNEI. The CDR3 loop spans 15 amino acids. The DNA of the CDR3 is TGTGCCAAGACTAGGGAGTCGGCTAGCACAGATACGCAGTATTTT. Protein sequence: CAKTRESASTDTQYF. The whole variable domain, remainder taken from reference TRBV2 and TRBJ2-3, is EPEVTQTPSHQVTQMGQEVILRCVPISNHLYFYWYRQILGQKVEFLVSFYNNEISEKSEIFDDQFSVERPDGSNFTLKIRSTKLEDSAMYFCAKTRESASTDTQYFGPGTRLTVL.

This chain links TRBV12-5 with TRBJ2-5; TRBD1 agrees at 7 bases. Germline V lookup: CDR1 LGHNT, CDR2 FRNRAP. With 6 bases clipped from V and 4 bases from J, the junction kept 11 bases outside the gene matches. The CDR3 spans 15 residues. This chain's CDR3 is CASGLRQGKVETQYF. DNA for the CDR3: TGTGCTAGTGGCCTCCGACAGGGTAAGGTAGAGACCCAGTACTTC.

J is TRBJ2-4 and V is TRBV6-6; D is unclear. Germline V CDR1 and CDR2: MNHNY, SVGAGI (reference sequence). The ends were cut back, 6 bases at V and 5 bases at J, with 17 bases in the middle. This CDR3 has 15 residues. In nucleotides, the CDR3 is TGTGCCAGCAGGGTTCTTTCCACTCAAGAAAACATTCAGTACTTC. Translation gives CASRVLSTQENIQYF.

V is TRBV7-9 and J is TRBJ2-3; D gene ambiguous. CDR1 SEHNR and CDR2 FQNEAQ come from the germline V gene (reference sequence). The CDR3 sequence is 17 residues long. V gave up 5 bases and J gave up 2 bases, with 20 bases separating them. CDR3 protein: CASSARHPLRLTDTQYF. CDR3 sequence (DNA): TGTGCCAGCAGCGCACGCCACCCTCTCAGGCTCACAGATACGCAGTATTTT. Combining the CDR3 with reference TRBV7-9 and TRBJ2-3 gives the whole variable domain DTGVSQNPRHKITKRGQNVTFRCDPISEHNRLYWYRQTLGQGPEFLTYFQNEAQLEKSRLLSDRFSAERPKGSFSTLEIQRTEQGDSAMYLCASSARHPLRLTDTQYFGPGTRLTVL.

In DNA, the CDR3 is TGTGCCAGCAGCTTTGATCCAAGCGGAGGCAATGAGCAGTTCTTC. The encoded protein is CASSFDPSGGNEQFF. This chain links TRBV11-2 with TRBJ2-1; D might be TRBD2 (5 bases). The V end was cut by 3 bases, the J end by 6 bases, with 15 bases between. This CDR3 spans 15 amino acids. Germline V gene lookup returns CDR1 SGHAT and CDR2 FQNNGV.